This T cell receptor beta chain was documented in a study of shared clonotypes between healthy human individuals. Study-wide results and limits: Clonotypes not shared had lower generation probabilities than those common to all four donors.

Profiled with immunoSEQ multiplex PCR; TCRdb holds only in-frame clones, not every one. The sample has about 92,000 clones, approximately 63% seen once. On this clone itself: Its antigen is as yet unknown.

This clonotype originated in a man aged 25-45 years in good health. Sequenced: memory CD8+ T cells sorted from blood. Noted subset: CD45RO+ cells pooled with CCR7-negative TemRA cells.

CDR3: CSVGEETQYF. CDR3 DNA: TGCAGTGTGGGGGAGGAGACCCAGTACTTC. The chain combines TRBV20-1 with TRBJ2-5; D could derive from TRBD1 or TRBD2 (5 bases each). Germline V gene lookup returns CDR1 DFQATT and CDR2 SNEGSKA (reference sequence). There are 10 residues in the CDR3. V was pared by 7 bases and J by 5 bases, with 8 bases between.